The clone carrying this TCR beta chain appeared a single time. In germline, CDR1 is SGHTA, CDR2 FQGNSA. This CDR3 spans 16 amino acids. Trimming removed 4 bases from V and 3 bases from J, with 18 bases in between. These data are taken from a study of T cells in localized non-small cell lung cancer. This table comes from immunoSEQ multiplex PCR, and its TCRdb copy is limited to in-frame clones, with some not included. In the table there are 11,000 or so clones, more than 70% of which are singletons. This material consisted of peripheral blood, taken before any cancer treatment. This rearrangement joins TRBV7-2 to TRBJ2-5; no definite D call. This TCR came from a male donor at least 60 years old with stage I lung adenocarcinoma. CDR3 nucleotides: TGTGCCAGCAGCTCAATATCTGCTGGGCCTAAAGAGACCCAGTACTTC. It specifies CASSSISAGPKETQYF.